This entry concerns a single T cell receptor (beta chain). This clonotype was counted many times. Its recognized antigen is unknown. No base qualities exist here, and no much larger clone lies one base off it. The treatment or condition label on this specimen signifies: allogeneic hematopoietic cell transplantation with graft depleted of TCRalphabeta T cells and CD19 B cells. TCRalphabeta/CD19-depleted allogeneic hematopoietic cell grafts were given to the transplant recipients, all of whom were children. The library was generated by PCR. Sequencing relied on an Illumina HiSeq 2500. To normalize quantification of the TCRbeta repertoire, the TCR libraries were built with molecular barcoding that relied on unique molecular identifiers. TCRdb applied fastp at Q25 and MiXCR to the public reads, then kept only in-frame beta chains. Identical CDR3 proteins give one entry, which carries the most common genes and DNA. The sample data list roughly 300,000 distinct CDR3 sequences, and around a tenth of these were observed just once. The ten largest clonotypes hold roughly a quarter of the sample.

CDR1 and CDR2 (LGHNA, YNFKEQ) derive from the germline V gene. V trim: 5 bases; J trim: 4 bases; unmatched bases: 4. The CDR3 goes from the cysteine to the phenylalanine over 13 residues. Solely the CDR3 DNA is kept, with 39 bases framed from the first base. These data come from a study of T-cell reconstitution after alpha-beta-depleted transplantation in children (dated by TCRdb to the mid-2010s). Regarding the complete study: Using TCR repertoire profiling, the study quantitatively followed how T-cell immune reconstitution unfolded in children after TCRalphabeta/CD19-depleted allogeneic hematopoietic cell transplantation. What the authors observed across the whole study: Apparently early alphabetaT-cell count recovery about two months after transplant reportedly relied on only several hundred rapidly expanded clones derived from non-depleted graft cells. The high TCRbeta diversity at day 60 in some patients was ascribed to recipient T cells and intrathymic progenitors that had survived conditioning. The frequencies of hyperexpanded clones fell over the following months, and after one year, T-cell counts and TCRbeta diversity were mostly attributed to newly produced T cells.

The sequence derives from a male patient between 2 and 10 years old who had a stem cell transplant for chronic granulomatous disease, so the T cells may come from the graft donor. The starting material was peripheral blood, obtained 180 days after TCRalphabeta/CD19-depleted stem cell transplant. The chain couples TRBV4-2 to TRBJ2-5, with 7 bases aligning to TRBD1. At the DNA level, the sequence is TGTGCCAGCAGCACGACAGGGTTAGAGACCCAGTACTTC. Translation gives CASSTTGLETQYF.